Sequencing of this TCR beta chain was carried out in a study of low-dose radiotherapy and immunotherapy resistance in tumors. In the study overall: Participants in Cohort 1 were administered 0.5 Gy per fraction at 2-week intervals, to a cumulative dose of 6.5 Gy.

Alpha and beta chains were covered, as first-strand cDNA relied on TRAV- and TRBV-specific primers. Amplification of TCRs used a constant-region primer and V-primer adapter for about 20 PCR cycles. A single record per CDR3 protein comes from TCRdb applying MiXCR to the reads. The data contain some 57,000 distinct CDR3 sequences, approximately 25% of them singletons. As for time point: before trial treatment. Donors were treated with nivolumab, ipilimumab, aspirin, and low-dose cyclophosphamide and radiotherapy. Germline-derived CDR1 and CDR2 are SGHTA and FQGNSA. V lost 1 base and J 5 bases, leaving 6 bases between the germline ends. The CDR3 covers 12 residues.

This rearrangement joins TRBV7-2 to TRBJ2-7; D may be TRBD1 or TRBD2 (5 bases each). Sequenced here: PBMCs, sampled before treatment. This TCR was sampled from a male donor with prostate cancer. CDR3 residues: CASSLVGDEQYF. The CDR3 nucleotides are TGTGCCAGCAGCTTAGTGGGGGACGAGCAGTACTTC. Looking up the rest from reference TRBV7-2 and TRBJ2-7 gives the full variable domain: GAGVSQSPSNKVTEKGKDVELRCDPISGHTALYWYRQSLGQGLEFLIYFQGNSAPDKSGLPSDRFSAERTGGSVSTLTIQRTQQEDSAVYLCASSLVGDEQYFGPGTRLTVT.